This T cell receptor (beta chain) was obtained from a study of T cell changes during pregnancy in multiple sclerosis. CDR3 size: 14 residues. V gave up 0 bases and J gave up 9 bases, with 10 bases separating them. CDR1 is SGHRS, CDR2 YFSETQ, per germline. Repertoires were generated with immunoSEQ multiplex PCR, while TCRdb's copy carries only in-frame clones and drops some. The repertoire holds around 95,000 clones, with around 92% as singletons. The sequencing used peripheral blood, collected after pregnancy. This receptor was obtained from a female donor with multiple sclerosis, enrolled in a pregnancy study. The chain recombines TRBV5-1 with TRBJ1-6; D unclear. The CDR3 here is CASSLGADSSPLHF. The DNA of the CDR3 is TGCGCCAGCAGCTTGGGGGCAGATAGTTCACCCCTCCACTTT.